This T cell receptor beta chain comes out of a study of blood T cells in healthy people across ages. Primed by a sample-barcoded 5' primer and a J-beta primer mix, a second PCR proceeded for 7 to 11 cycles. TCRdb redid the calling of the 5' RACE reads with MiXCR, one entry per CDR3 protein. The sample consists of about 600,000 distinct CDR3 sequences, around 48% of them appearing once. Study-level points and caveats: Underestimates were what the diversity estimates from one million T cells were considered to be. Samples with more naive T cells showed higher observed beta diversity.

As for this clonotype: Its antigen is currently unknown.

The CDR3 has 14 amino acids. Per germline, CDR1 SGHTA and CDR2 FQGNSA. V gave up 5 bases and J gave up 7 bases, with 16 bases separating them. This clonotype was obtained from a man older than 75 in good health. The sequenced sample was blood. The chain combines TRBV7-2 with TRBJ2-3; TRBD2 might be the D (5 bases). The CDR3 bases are TGTGCCAGCAGCCTAACCAATAGCGTAAATACGCAGTATTTT. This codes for CASSLTNSVNTQYF.